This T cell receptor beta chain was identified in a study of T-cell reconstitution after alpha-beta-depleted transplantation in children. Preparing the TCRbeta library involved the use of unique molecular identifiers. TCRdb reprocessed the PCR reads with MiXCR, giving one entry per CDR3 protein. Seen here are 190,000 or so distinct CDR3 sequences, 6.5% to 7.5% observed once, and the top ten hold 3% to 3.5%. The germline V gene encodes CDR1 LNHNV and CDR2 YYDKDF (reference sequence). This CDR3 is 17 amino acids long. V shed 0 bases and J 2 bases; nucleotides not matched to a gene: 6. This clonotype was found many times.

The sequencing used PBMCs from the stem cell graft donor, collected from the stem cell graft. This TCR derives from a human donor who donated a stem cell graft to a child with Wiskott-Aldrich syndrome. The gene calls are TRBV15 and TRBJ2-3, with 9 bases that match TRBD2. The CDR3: CATSRDWASGDTDTQYF. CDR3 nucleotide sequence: TGTGCCACCAGCAGAGATTGGGCTAGCGGGGACACAGATACGCAGTATTTT.